This T cell receptor (beta chain) was recorded in a study of blood T cells in healthy people across ages. The overall study: Per two T cells, about one barcoded beta molecule was captured through template switching.

This clonotype was seen many times. Its antigen is unknown. Together with a sample-barcoded 5' primer, a J-beta primer mix was included in a second PCR lasting 7 to 11 cycles. Each CDR3 protein is one row after TCRdb ran MiXCR on the 5' RACE reads. The sample has around 1.5 million distinct CDR3 sequences; about 32% are singletons. The germline V gene encodes CDR1 DFQATT and CDR2 SNEGSKA (reference sequence). V lost 3 bases and J lost 5, with 10 bases in between. CDR3 length: 12 residues. Study results and caveats: There was a strong correlation between TCR beta diversity and naive T cell percentage. Per million T cells, the diversity of TCR beta decreased roughly linearly as age advanced. More naive CD4+ cells and higher diversity were found in long-lived than in aged donors.

V usage is TRBV20-1 and J usage is TRBJ2-5; no reliable D call. Sequencing was carried out using blood. The clonotype originates from a young woman in good health. As DNA, the CDR3 is TGCAGTGCTAGTGCCGTACGGGAGACCCAGTACTTC. As protein: CSASAVRETQYF.